A selection of T cell receptor beta chains follows, all from one sample in a study of cytotoxic CD8 clonotypes in ibrutinib-treated CLL. TCRdb's copy holds only in-frame clones and misses some; the assay was immunoSEQ multiplex PCR. The sample records 300,000 to 350,000 clones, about 80% being singletons. The sample here was PBMCs, taken before ibrutinib treatment. These TCRs come from a human donor with chronic lymphocytic leukemia. Both conserved end residues are part of each CDR3. Expanded clones get a size class; other rows say once, few or many, or leave the size out.

clone_size,j_call,v_call,cdr3_aa
few,TRBJ1-5,TRBV28,CASSTDRANQPQHF
NA,TRBJ2-5,TRBV14,CASSQEPLFRVETQYF
NA,TRBJ1-5,TRBV27,CASSAGTGGQPQHF
few,TRBJ2-1,TRBV5-6,CASSLEGYWNEQFF
NA,TRBJ2-2,TRBV5-1,CASSRLAENTGELFF
NA,TRBJ2-1,TRBV9,CASSKIAGGRYNEQFF
few,TRBJ2-6,TRBV6-6,CASSRQGWSGANVLTF
NA,TRBJ1-5,TRBV6-1,CASSEAQGRINQPQHF
NA,TRBJ1-1,TRBV28,CASSLIQGGNTEAFF
NA,TRBJ2-5,TRBV5-1,CASSATGTGFFQETQYF
NA,TRBJ1-2,TRBV6-1,CASSPPPGFGGYTF
few,TRBJ2-2,TRBV18,CASSPGQVTGELFF
NA,TRBJ2-1,TRBV4-3,CASSQVWIPYNEQFF
NA,TRBJ1-2,TRBV4-1,CASSSGTVLLPYGYTF
NA,TRBJ2-1,TRBV18,CASSPQAGTRNEQFF
NA,TRBJ2-5,TRBV19,CASSIATSGRAGETQYF
NA,TRBJ2-3,TRBV30,CAWDLGSNTDTQYF
NA,TRBJ2-3,TRBV25-1,CASSAGGDPDTQYF
NA,TRBJ2-1,TRBV28,CASSFSSGGYGEQFF
NA,TRBJ2-7,TRBV11-2,CASSSGTGRYEQYF
NA,TRBJ2-1,TRBV9,CASSVVGTSGRSEQFF
NA,TRBJ2-5,TRBV7-2,CASALGWGETQYF
NA,TRBJ2-3,TRBV11-1,CASSLQLTQYF
NA,TRBJ2-1,TRBV19,CASSIVVGDYEQFF